This T cell receptor (beta chain) was identified in a study of blood T cell repertoires in COVID-19 (dated by TCRdb to 2020 to 2021). In terms of the full investigation: Samples covering the acute and convalescent phases of COVID-19 were provided by collaborators in the United States, Italy and Spain. The repertoires were released in a freely available public database meant as a resource for research on the immune response to SARS-CoV-2. Where available, HLA class I and class II types were obtained from metadata supplied by the sample provider rather than from assay-based typing. The samples were drawn from the first 160 participants of the ongoing ImmuneRACE study and from roughly 1,300 subjects provided by 6 global collaborators. Subjects who had been exposed to COVID-19, were actively infected with it, or had recovered from it provided the deeply sampled blood TCRbeta repertoires that made up the dataset. The material from the prospective study consisted of cDNA or gDNA derived from T cells, B-cell-depleted T cells, or PBMCs. Nearly every sample came with metadata listing a de-identified subject ID, COVID-19 status, age in years and sex. Overall study results and their limits: How much clinical and demographic metadata was included differed by source and by participant, and the metadata was provided uncurated.

The immunoSEQ Assay, a bias-controlled multiplex PCR, was used to amplify TCRbeta CDR3 regions from genomic DNA. In the paper's pipeline: The number of nucleated cells in each sample was estimated from the amplification of reference gene primers within the assay. Sequence reads were collapsed and filtered to measure the absolute abundance of every unique TCRbeta CDR3 rearrangement. For each sample, productive Simpson clonality was calculated by taking the square root of Simpson's diversity index across productive rearrangements. In its TCRdb copy, this immuneACCESS table keeps in-frame sequences only and misses some clones. Where compared with another copy, unresolved V genes explain less than half of these, and the others have no known cause. That table gives V, J and clone size, and the DNA gave D and trimming. This sample gives about 160,000 clones in total; 82% of them show up just once. The top ten hold 6.5% to 9% of the sample.

As regards this clone: Its antigen is currently not known. No base-level quality is on record; no much larger clone is a single base apart.

Taken from the germline V gene, the CDR1 and CDR2 loops are MNHEY and SVGAGI. V and J lose 7 bases and 4 bases, and a span of 10 bases separates them. The CDR3 has 12 amino acids, counting the end cysteine and phenylalanine. The CDR3 DNA has 36 bases and is translated from base 1. One collaborating source in Seattle enrolled patients during active infection and followed them longitudinally through the course of disease. Collaborating institutions collected whole blood in K2EDTA tubes following their own protocols. For TCRbeta analysis, collaborators shipped samples as frozen whole blood, isolated PBMCs, or DNA extracted from either of those sample types.

Recombination connected TRBV6-5 to TRBJ1-2, with the D gene uncertain. Sequenced input: peripheral blood. This sequence was found in a woman aged 40-49 years with COVID-19, enrolled during active disease. CDR3 region: CASTSGPYGYTF. The DNA reads as follows: TGTGCCAGCACATCAGGCCCCTATGGCTACACCTTC.